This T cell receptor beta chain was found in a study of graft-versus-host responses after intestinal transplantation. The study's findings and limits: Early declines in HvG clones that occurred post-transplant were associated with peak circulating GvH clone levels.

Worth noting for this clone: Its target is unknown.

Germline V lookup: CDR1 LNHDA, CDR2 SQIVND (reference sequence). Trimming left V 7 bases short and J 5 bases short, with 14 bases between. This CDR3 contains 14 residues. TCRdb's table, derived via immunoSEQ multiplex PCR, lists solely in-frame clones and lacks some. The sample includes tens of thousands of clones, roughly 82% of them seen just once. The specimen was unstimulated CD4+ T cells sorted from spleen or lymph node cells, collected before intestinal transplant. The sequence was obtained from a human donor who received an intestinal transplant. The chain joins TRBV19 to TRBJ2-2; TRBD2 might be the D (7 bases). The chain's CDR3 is CASILRGGTGELFF. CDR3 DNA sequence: TGTGCCAGTATCCTTAGGGGGGGAACCGGGGAGCTGTTTTTT.